The following is a TCR beta chain sequence with its context. Antigen unknown. This record belongs to a study of monozygotic twins with inflammatory bowel disease. Findings of the study overall: Using the inverse Simpson index, IBD patients had lower TCRbeta diversity than healthy co-twins. Relative clonotype sharing with others was diminished in IBD patients versus healthy twins, particularly with disease activity.

The CDR3 consists of 20 residues. Germline CDR1 reads ENHRY; CDR2 reads SYGVKD. There were eight separate reactions per sample in which cDNA was made. TCRdb derives one entry per CDR3 protein from the 5' RACE reads, leaving out DNA. The clone table shows 200,000 to 250,000 distinct CDR3 sequences, with the ten largest holding around 7.7%. The sample consisted of blood. The sequence was collected from a human donor with ulcerative colitis or Crohn's disease, or a healthy co-twin of an affected twin (not recorded which). This chain links TRBV10-3 with TRBJ2-6; TCRdb indicates TRBD1, and absent DNA this call remains unverified. The CDR3 protein is CAISESKGSLTTGGANVLTF.